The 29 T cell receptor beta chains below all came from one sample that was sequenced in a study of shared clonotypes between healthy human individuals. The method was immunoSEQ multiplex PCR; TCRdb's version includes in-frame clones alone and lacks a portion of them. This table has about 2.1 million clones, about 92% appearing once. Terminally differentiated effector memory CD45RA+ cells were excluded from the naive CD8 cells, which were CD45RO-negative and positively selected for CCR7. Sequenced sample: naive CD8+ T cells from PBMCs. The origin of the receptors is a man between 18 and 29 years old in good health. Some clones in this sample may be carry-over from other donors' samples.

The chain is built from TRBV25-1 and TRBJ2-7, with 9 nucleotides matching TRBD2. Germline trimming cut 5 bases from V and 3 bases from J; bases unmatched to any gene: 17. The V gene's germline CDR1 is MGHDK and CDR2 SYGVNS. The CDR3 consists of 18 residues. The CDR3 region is CASSPLTSSGGVYYEQYF. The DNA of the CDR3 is TGTGCCAGCAGTCCCCTCACCAGTAGCGGGGGAGTTTACTACGAGCAGTACTTC.

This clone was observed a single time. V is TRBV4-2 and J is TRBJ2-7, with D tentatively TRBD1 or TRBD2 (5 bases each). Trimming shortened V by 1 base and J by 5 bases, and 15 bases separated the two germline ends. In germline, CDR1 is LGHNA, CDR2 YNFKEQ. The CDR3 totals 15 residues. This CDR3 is CASSQGPGTLDEQYF. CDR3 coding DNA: TGTGCCAGCAGCCAAGGCCCGGGGACCCTTGACGAGCAGTACTTC.

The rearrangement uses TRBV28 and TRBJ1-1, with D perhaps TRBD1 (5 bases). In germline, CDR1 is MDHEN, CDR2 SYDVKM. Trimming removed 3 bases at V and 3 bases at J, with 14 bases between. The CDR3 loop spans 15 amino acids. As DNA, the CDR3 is TGTGCCAGCAGTTTCGGGACGGACCTTTACACTGAAGCTTTCTTT. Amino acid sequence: CASSFGTDLYTEAFF.

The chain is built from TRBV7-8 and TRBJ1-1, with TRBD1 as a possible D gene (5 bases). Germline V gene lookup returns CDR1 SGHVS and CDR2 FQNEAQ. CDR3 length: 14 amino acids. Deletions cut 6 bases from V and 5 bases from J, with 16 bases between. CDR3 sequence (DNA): TGTGCCAGCAGGAACTGGGACCCGGGAACTGAAGCTTTCTTT. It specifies CASRNWDPGTEAFF.

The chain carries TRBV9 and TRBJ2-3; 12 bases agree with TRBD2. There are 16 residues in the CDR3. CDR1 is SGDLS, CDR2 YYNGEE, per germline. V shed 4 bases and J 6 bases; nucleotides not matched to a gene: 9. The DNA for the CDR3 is TGTGCCAGCAGCTCAGGACTAGCGGGACGTTCCGATACGCAGTATTTT. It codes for CASSSGLAGRSDTQYF. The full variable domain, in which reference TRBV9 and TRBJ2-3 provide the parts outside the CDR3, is DSGVTQTPKHLITATGQRVTLRCSPRSGDLSVYWYQQSLDQGLQFLIQYYNGEERAKGNILERFSAQQFPDLHSELNLSSLELGDSALYFCASSSGLAGRSDTQYFGPGTRLTVL.

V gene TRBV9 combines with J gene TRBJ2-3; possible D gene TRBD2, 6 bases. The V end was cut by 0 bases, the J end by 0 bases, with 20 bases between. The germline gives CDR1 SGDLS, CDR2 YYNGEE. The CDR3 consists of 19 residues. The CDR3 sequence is CASSVESLGGLTSTDTQYF. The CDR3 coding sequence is TGTGCCAGCAGCGTAGAGTCACTAGGTGGACTAACCAGCACAGATACGCAGTATTTT.

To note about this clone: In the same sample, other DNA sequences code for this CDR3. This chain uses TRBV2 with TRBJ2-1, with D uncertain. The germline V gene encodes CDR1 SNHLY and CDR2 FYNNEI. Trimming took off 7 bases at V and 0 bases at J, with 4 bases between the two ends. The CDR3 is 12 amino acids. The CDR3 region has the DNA TGTGCCAGCACTCACTCCTACAATGAGCAGTTCTTC. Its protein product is CASTHSYNEQFF.

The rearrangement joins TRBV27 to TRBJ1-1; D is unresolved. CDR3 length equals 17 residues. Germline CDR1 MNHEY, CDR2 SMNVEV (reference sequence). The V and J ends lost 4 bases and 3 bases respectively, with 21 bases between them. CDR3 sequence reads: CASSSLWGVSGDTEAFF. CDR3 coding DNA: TGTGCCAGCAGTTCCCTCTGGGGAGTTAGCGGAGACACTGAAGCTTTCTTT.

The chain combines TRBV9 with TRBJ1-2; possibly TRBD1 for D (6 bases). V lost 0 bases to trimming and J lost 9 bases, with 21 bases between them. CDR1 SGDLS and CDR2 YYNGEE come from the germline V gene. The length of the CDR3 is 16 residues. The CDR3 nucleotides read TGTGCCAGCAGCGTAGCTAACGGACAGCTTATAGAAAGCTACACCTTC. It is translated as CASSVANGQLIESYTF.

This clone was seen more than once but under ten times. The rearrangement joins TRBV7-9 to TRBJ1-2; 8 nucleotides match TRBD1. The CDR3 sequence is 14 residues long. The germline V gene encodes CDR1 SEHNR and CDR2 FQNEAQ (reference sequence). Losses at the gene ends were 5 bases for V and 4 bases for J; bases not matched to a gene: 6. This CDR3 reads CASSPTGAIYGYTF. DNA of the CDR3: TGTGCCAGCAGCCCGACAGGGGCAATCTATGGCTACACCTTC. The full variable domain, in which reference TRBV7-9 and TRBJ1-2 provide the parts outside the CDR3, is DTGVSQNPRHKITKRGQNVTFRCDPISEHNRLYWYRQTLGQGPEFLTYFQNEAQLEKSRLLSDRFSAERPKGSFSTLEIQRTEQGDSAMYLCASSPTGAIYGYTFGSGTRLTVV.

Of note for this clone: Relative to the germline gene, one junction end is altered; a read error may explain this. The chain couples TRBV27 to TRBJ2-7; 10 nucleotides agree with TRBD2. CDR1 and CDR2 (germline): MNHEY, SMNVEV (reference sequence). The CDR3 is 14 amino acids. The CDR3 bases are TGTGCCAGTAACATAGCGGGGGGCTCCCACGAGCAGTACTTC. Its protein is CASNIAGGSHEQYF.

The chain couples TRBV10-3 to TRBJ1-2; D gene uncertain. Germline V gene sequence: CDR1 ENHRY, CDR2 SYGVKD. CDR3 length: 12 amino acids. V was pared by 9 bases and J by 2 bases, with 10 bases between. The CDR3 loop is CAIFMENYGYTF. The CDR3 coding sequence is TGTGCCATTTTTATGGAGAACTATGGCTACACCTTC.

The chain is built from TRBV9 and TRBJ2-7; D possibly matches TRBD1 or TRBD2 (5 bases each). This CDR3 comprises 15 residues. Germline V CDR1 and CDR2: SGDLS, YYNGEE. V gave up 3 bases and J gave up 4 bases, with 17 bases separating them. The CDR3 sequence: CASSGGLGVPYEQYF. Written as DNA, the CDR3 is TGTGCCAGCAGCGGAGGATTGGGGGTCCCTTACGAGCAGTACTTC.

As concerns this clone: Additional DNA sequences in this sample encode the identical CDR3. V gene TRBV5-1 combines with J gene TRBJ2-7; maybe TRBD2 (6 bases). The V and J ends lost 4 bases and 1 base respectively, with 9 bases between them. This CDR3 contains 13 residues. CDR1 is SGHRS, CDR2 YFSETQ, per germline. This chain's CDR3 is CASSPGLSYEQYF. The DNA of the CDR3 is TGCGCCAGCAGCCCGGGACTGTCCTACGAGCAGTACTTC. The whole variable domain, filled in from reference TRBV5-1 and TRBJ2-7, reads KAGVTQTPRYLIKTRGQQVTLSCSPISGHRSVSWYQQTPGQGLQFLFEYFSETQRNKGNFPGRFSGRQFSNSRSEMNVSTLELGDSALYLCASSPGLSYEQYFGPGTRLTVT.

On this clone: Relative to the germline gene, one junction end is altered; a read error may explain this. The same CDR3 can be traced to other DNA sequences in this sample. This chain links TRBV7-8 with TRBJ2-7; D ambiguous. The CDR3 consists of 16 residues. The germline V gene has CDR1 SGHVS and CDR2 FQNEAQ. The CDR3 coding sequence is TGTGCCAGCAGCCCGTACTTAGCAGGAGCTTCCTACGAGCAGTACTTT. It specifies CASSPYLAGASYEQYF.

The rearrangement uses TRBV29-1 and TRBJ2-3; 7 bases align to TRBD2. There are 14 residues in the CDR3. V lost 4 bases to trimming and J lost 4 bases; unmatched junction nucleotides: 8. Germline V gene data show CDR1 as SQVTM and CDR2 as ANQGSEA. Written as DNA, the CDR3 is TGCAGCGTTGGGGGGGGTAACATGGCAGATACGCAGTATTTT. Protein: CSVGGGNMADTQYF.

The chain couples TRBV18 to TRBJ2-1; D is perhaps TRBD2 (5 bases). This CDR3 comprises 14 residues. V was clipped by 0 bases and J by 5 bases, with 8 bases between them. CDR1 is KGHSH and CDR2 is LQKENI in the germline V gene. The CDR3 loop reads CASSPPTGNNEQFF. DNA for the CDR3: TGTGCCAGCTCACCACCGACGGGAAACAATGAGCAGTTCTTC.

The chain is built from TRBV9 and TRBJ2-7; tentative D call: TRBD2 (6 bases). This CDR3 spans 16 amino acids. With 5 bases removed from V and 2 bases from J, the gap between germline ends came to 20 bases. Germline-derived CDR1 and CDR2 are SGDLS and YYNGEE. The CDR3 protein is CASSAGSGPYTYEQYF. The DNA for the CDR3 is TGTGCCAGCAGTGCAGGGAGCGGGCCGTATACCTACGAGCAGTACTTC.

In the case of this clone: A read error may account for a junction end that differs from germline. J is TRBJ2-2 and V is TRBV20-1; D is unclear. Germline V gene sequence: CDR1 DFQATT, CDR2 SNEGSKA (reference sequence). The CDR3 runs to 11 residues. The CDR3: CSARDAGPSAF. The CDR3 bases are TGCAGTGCTAGAGATGCCGGCCCCTCGGCTTTT.

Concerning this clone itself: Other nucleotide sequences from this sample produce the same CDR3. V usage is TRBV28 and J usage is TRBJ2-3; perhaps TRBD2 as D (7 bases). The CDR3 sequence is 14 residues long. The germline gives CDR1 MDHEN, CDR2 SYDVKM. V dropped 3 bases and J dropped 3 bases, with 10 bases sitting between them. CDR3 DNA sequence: TGTGCCAGCAGTTTGGGGAGGGGGACAGATACGCAGTATTTT. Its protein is CASSLGRGTDTQYF. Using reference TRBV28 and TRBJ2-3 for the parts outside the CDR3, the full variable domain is DVKVTQSSRYLVKRTGEKVFLECVQDMDHENMFWYRQDPGLGLRLIYFSYDVKMKEKGDIPEGYSVSREKKERFSLILESASTNQTSMYLCASSLGRGTDTQYFGPGTRLTVL.

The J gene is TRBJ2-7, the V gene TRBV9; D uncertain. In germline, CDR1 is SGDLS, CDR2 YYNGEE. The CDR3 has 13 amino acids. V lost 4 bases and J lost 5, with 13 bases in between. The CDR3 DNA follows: TGTGCCAGCAGCTTTACTCCTCGCCACGAGCAGTACTTC. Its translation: CASSFTPRHEQYF.

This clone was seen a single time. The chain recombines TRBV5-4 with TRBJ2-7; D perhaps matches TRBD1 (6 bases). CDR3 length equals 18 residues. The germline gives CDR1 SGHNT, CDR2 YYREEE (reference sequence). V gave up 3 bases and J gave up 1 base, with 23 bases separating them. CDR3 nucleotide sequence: TGTGCCAGCAGCTCGTATCCCGTTTCGGCAGGGGAGTCCTACGAGCAGTACTTC. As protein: CASSSYPVSAGESYEQYF.

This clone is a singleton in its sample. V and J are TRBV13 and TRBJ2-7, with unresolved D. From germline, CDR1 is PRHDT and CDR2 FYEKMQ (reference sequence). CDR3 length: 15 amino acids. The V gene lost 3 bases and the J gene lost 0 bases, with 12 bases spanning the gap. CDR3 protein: CASSFLRSDSYEQYF. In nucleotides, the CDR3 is TGTGCCAGCAGCTTCCTACGGAGCGACTCCTACGAGCAGTACTTC.

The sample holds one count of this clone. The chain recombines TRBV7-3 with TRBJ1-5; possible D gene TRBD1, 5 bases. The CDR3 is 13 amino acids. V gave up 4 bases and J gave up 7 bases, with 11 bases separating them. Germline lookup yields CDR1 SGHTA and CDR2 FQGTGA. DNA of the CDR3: TGTGCCAGCAGCTCCCCAGGGAGCCAGCCCCAGCATTTT. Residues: CASSSPGSQPQHF.

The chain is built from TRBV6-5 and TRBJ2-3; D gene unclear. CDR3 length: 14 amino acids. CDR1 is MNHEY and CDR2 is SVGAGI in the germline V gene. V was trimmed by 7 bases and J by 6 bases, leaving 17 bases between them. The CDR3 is CASKLRIRSDTQYF. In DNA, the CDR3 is TGTGCCAGCAAGTTAAGAATTCGCTCCGATACGCAGTATTTT.

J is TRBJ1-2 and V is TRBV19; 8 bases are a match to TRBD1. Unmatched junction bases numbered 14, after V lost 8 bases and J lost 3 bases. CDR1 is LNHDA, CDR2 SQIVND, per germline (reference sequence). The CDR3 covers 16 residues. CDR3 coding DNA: TGTGCCAGTTCCCCAAGCCGTGGACAGGGTGACTATGGCTACACCTTC. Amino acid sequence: CASSPSRGQGDYGYTF.

The CDR3 region has the DNA TGTGCCAGCAGCTTAGGGACAGGGTGGGACACTGAAGCTTTCTTT. Translating it yields CASSLGTGWDTEAFF. The V gene is TRBV7-2, the J gene TRBJ1-1; TRBD1 matches 8 bases. J gave up 3 bases and V 1 base, and 4 bases lay outside the gene matches. CDR1 is SGHTA, CDR2 FQGNSA, per germline. The CDR3 spans 15 residues. Variable domain in full (rest from reference TRBV7-2 and TRBJ1-1): GAGVSQSPSNKVTEKGKDVELRCDPISGHTALYWYRQSLGQGLEFLIYFQGNSAPDKSGLPSDRFSAERTGGSVSTLTIQRTQQEDSAVYLCASSLGTGWDTEAFFGQGTRLTVV.

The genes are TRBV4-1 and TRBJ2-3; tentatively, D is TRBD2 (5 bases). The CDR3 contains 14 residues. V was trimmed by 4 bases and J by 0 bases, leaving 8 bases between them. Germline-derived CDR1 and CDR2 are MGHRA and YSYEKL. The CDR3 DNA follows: TGCGCCAGCAGCCGGGTAGCGAGCACAGATACGCAGTATTTT. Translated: CASSRVASTDTQYF.

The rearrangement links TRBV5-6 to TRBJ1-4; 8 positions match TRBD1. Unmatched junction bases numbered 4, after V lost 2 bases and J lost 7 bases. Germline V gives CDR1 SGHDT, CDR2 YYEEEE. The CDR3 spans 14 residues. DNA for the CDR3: TGTGCCAGCAGCTTTCCCCAGGGGGCTGAAAAACTGTTTTTT. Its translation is CASSFPQGAEKLFF.